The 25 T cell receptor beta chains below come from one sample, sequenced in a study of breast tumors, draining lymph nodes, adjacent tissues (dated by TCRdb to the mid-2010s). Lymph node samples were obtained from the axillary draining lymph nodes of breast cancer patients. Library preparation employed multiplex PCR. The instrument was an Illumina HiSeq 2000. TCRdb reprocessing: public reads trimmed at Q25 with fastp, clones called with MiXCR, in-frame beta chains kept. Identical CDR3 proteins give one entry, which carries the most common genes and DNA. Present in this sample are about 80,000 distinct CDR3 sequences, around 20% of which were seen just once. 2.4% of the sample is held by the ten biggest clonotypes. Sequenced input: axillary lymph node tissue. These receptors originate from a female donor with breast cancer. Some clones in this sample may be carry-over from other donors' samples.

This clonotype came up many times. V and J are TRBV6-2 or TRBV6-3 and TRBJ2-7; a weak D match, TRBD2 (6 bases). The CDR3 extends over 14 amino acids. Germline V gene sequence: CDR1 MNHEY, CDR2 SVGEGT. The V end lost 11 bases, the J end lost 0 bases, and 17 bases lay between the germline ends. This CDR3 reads CASSRGGLSYEQYF. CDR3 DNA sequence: TGTGCCTCCTCTAGGGGAGGTCTCTCCTACGAGCAGTACTTC.

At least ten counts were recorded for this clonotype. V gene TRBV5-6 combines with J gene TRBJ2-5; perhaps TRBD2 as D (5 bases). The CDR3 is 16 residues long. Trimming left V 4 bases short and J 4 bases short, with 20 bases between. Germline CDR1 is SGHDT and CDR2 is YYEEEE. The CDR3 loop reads CASSLQTGLRGETQYF. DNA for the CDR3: TGTGCCAGCAGCCTACAAACCGGGCTCCGGGGAGAGACCCAGTACTTC. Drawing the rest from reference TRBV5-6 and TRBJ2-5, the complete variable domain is DAGVTQSPTHLIKTRGQQVTLRCSPKSGHDTVSWYQQALGQGPQFIFQYYEEEERQRGNFPDRFSGHQFPNYSSELNVNALLLGDSALYLCASSLQTGLRGETQYFGPGTRLLVL.

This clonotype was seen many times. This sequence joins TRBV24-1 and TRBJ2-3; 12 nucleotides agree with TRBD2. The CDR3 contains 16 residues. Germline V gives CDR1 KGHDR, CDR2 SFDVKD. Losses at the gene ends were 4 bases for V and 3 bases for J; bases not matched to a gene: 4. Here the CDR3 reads CATSDPTSGRTDTQYF. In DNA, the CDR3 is TGTGCCACCAGTGACCCCACTAGCGGGAGGACAGATACGCAGTATTTT.

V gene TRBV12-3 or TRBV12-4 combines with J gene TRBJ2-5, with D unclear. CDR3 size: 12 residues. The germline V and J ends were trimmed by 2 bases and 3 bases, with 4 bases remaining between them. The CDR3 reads CASSLIEETQYF. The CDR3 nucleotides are TGTGCCAGCAGTTTAATTGAAGAGACCCAGTACTTC.

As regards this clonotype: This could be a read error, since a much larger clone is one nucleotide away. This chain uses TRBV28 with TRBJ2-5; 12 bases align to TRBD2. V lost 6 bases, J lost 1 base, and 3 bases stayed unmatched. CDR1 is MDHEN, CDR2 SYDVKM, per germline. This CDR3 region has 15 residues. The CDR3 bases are TGTGCCAGCAGCCGGACTAGCGGGACCCAAGAGACCCAGTACTTC. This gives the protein CASSRTSGTQETQYF. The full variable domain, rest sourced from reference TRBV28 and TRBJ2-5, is DVKVTQSSRYLVKRTGEKVFLECVQDMDHENMFWYRQDPGLGLRLIYFSYDVKMKEKGDIPEGYSVSREKKERFSLILESASTNQTSMYLCASSRTSGTQETQYFGPGTRLLVL.

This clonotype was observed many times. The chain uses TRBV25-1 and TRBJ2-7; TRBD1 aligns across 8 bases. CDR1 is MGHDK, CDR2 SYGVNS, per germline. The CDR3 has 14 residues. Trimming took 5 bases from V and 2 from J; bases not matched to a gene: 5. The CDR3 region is CASSTLDRAYEQYF. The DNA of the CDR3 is TGTGCCAGCAGTACTCTGGACAGGGCCTACGAGCAGTACTTC.

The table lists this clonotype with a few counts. The CDR3 DNA is TGCGCCAGCAGCCGCGGGGCTAGCGGGAGAGGTGTGCAAGAGACCCAGTACTTC. It yields the protein CASSRGASGRGVQETQYF. The rearrangement uses TRBV5-1 and TRBJ2-5; TRBD2 aligns across 10 bases. Germline V lookup: CDR1 SGHRS, CDR2 YFSETQ. The V segment lost 4 bases and the J segment 2 bases; nucleotides outside the gene matches: 14. The CDR3 has 18 residues.

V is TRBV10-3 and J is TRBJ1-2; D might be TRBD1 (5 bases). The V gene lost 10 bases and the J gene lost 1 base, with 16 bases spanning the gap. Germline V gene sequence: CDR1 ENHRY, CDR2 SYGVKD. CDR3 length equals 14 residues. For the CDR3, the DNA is TGTGCCACGACCCGGGACCGCATTAACTATGGCTACACCTTC. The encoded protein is CATTRDRINYGYTF.

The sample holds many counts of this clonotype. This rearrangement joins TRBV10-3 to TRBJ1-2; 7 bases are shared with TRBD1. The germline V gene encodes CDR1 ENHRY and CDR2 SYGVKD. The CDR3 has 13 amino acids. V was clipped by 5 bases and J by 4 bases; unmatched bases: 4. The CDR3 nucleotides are TGTGCCATCAGTACAGGGGAAGGCTATGGCTACACCTTC. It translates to CAISTGEGYGYTF.

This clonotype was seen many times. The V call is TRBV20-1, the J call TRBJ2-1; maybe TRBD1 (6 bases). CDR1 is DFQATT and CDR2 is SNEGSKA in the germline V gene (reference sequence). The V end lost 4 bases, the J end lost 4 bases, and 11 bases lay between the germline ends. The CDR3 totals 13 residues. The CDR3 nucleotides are TGCAGTGCTAACCGGGACACTTACAATGAGCAGTTCTTC. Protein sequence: CSANRDTYNEQFF.

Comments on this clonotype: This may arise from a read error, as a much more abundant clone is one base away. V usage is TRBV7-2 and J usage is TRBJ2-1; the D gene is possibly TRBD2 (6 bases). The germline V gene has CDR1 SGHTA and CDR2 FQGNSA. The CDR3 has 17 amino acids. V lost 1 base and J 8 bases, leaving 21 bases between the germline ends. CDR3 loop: CASSLGGTSRSRDEQFF. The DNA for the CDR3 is TGTGCCAGCAGCTTAGGAGGTACTAGCAGGAGTAGGGATGAGCAGTTCTTC.

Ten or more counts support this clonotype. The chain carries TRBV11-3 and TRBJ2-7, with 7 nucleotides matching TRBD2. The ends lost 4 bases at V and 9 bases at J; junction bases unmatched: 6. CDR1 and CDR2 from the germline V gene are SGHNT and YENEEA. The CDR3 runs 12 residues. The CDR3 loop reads CASSSPGGMQYF. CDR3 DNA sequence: TGTGCCAGCAGCTCTCCCGGGGGGATGCAGTACTTC. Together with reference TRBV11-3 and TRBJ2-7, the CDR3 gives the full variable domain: EAGVVQSPRYKIIEKKQPVAFWCNPISGHNTLYWYLQNLGQGPELLIRYENEEAVDDSQLPKDRFSAERLKGVDSTLKIQPAELGDSAVYLCASSSPGGMQYFGPGTRLTVT.

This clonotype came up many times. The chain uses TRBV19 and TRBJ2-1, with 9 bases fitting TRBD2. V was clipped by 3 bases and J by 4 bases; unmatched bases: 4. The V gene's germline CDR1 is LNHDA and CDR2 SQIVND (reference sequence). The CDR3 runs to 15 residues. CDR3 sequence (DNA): TGTGCCAGTAGTATGGCGGGAGGGGCGTACAATGAGCAGTTCTTC. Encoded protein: CASSMAGGAYNEQFF. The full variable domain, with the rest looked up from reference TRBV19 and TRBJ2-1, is DGGITQSPKYLFRKEGQNVTLSCEQNLNHDAMYWYRQDPGQGLRLIYYSQIVNDFQKGDIAEGYSVSREKKESFPLTVTSAQKNPTAFYLCASSMAGGAYNEQFFGPGTRLTVL.

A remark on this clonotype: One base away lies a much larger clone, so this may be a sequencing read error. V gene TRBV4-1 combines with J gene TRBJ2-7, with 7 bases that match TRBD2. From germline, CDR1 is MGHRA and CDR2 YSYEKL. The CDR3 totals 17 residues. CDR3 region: CASSQDYLAVSSYEQCF. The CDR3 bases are TGCGCCAGCAGCCAAGATTATCTAGCGGTAAGCTCCTACGAGCAGTGCTTC.

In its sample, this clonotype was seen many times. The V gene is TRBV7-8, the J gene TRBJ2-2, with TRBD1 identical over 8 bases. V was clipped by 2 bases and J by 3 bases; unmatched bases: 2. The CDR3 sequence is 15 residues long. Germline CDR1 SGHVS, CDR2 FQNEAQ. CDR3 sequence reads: CASSLNRGYTGELFF. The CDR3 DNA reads TGTGCCAGCAGCTTAAACAGGGGGTACACCGGGGAGCTGTTTTTT.

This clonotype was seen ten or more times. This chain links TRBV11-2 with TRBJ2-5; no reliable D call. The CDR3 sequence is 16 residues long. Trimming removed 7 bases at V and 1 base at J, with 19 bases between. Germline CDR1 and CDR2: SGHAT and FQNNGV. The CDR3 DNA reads TGTGCCAGCACCCACCTCGCAGGATCCATCCAAGAGACCCAGTACTTC. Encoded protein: CASTHLAGSIQETQYF.

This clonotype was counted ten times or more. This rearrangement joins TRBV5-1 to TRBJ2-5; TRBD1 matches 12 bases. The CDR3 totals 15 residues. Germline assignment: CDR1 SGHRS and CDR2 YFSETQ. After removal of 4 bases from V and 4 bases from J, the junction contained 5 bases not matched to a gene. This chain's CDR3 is CASSLGTGGAETQYF. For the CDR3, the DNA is TGCGCCAGCAGCCTCGGGACAGGGGGCGCAGAGACCCAGTACTTC.

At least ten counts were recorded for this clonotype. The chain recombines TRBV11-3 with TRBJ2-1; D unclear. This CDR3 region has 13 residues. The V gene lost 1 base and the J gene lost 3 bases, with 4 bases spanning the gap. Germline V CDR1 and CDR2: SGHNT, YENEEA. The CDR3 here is CASSLVFYNEQFF. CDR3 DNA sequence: TGTGCCAGCAGCTTAGTGTTCTACAATGAGCAGTTCTTC. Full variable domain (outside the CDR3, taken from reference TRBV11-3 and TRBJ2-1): EAGVVQSPRYKIIEKKQPVAFWCNPISGHNTLYWYLQNLGQGPELLIRYENEEAVDDSQLPKDRFSAERLKGVDSTLKIQPAELGDSAVYLCASSLVFYNEQFFGPGTRLTVL.

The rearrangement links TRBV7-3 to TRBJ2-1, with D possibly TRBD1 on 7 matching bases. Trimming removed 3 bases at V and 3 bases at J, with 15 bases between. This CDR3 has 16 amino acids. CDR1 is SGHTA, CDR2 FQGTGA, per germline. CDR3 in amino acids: CASSLDPGGSYNEQFF. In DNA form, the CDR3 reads TGTGCCAGCAGCTTGGATCCAGGGGGGAGCTACAATGAGCAGTTCTTC.

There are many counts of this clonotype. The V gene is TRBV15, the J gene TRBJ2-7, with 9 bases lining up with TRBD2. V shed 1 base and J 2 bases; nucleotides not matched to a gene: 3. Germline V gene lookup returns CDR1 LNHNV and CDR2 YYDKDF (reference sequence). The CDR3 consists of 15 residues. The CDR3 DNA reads TGTGCCACCAGCAGAGTGGCGGGAGGGGCCTACGAGCAGTACTTC. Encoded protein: CATSRVAGGAYEQYF.

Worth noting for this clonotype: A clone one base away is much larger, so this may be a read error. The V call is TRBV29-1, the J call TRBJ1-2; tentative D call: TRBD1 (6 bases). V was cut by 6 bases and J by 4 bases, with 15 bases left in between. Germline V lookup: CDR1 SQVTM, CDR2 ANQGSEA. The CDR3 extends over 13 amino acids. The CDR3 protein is CSVEVGGVYGYTF. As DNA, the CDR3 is TGCAGCGTCGAGGTAGGGGGGGTCTATGGCTACACCTTC. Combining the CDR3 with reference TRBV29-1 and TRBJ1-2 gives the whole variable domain SAVISQKPSRDICQRGTSLTIQCQVDSQVTMMFWYRQQPGQSLTLIATANQGSEATYESGFVIDKFPISRPNLTFSTLTVSNMSPEDSSIYLCSVEVGGVYGYTFGSGTRLTVV.

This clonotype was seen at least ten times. The DNA for the CDR3 is TGCAGTGAACAGGACGGAAACATTCAGTACTTC. Translated: CSEQDGNIQYF. V and J are TRBV20-1 and TRBJ2-4; D might be TRBD1 (5 bases). The CDR3 is 11 amino acids. V was clipped by 7 bases and J by 6 bases, with 10 bases between them. From germline, CDR1 is DFQATT and CDR2 SNEGSKA (reference sequence).

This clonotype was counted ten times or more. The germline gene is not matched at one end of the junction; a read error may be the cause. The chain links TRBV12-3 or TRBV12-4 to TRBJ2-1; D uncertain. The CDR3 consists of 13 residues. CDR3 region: CASSPDSSNEQFF. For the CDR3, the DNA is TGTGCCAGCAGTCCCGACTCCTCCAATGAGCAGTTCTTC.

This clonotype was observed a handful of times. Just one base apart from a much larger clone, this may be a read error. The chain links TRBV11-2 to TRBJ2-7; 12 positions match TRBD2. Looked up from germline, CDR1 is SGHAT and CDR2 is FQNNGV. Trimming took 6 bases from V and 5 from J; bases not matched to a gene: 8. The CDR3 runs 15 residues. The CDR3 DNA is TGTGCCAGCAGACCTAGCGGGAGGGCCGTGAACGAGCAGTACTTC. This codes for CASRPSGRAVNEQYF. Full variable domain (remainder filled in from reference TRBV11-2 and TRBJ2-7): EAGVAQSPRYKIIEKRQSVAFWCNPISGHATLYWYQQILGQGPKLLIQFQNNGVVDDSQLPKDRFSAERLKGVDSTLKIQPAKLEDSAVYLCASRPSGRAVNEQYFGPGTRLTVT.

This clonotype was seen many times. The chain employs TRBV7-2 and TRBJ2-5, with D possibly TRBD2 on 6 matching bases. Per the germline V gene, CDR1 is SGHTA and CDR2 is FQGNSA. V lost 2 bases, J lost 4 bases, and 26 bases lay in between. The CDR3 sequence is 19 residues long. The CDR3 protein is CASSLIRLNRRGTRETQYF. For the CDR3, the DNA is TGTGCCAGCAGCTTAATTCGGTTGAATCGGAGGGGAACTCGAGAGACCCAGTACTTC.